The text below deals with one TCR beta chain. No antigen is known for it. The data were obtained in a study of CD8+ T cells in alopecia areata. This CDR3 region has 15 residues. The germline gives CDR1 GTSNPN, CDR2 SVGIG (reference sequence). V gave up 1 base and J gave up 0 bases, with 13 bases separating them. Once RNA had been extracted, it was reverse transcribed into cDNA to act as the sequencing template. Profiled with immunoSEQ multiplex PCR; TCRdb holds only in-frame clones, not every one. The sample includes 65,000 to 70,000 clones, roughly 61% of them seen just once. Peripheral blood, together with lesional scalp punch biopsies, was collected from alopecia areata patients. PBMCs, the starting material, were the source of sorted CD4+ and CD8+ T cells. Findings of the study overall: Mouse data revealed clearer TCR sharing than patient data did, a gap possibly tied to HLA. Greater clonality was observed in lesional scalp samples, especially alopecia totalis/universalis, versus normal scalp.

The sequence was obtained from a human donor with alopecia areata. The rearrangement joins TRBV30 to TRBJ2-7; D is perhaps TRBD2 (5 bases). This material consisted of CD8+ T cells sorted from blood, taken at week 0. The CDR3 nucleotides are TGTGCCTGGAGTGCACCGAGGAGGAGCTCCTACGAGCAGTACTTC. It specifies CAWSAPRRSSYEQYF.